This TCR beta chain was obtained from a study of Ad26.COV2.S vaccination and SARS-CoV-2 variants. General study points: Spike-specific TCR breadth was greater in vaccine than placebo recipients. Reportedly, after vaccination the spike-specific CD8+ and CD4+ T cell responses displayed substantial breadth. It was found that vaccine and placebo recipients had similar non-spike TCR breadth.

Trimming left V 0 bases short and J 1 base short, with 5 bases between. The CDR3 consists of 14 residues. Per the germline V gene, CDR1 is MNHEY and CDR2 is SMNVEV (reference sequence). The data were produced by immunoSEQ multiplex PCR, yet TCRdb's version contains in-frame clones alone and is incomplete. The repertoire includes around 420,000 clones, around 87% of them detected once, and 3.6% sits in the top ten. The table lists this clone with a few counts. Its antigen is not known. Other nucleotide sequences in the sample specify the same CDR3. As to treatment: about 20 received Ad26.COV2.S at low or high dose, single or two shots; 5 received placebo; per-sample allocation not given. Sample collection was performed on day 63 after the first vaccine or placebo injection.

The sample consisted of peripheral blood, taken in a trial of Ad26.COV2.S vaccine versus placebo. The chain recombines TRBV27 with TRBJ2-3; unclear D gene. The receptor was isolated from a person between 18 and 65 years old who received the Ad26.COV2.S COVID-19 vaccine or a placebo. In DNA, the CDR3 is TGTGCCAGCAGTTTATCGTGGGGCACAGATACGCAGTATTTT. As protein: CASSLSWGTDTQYF.